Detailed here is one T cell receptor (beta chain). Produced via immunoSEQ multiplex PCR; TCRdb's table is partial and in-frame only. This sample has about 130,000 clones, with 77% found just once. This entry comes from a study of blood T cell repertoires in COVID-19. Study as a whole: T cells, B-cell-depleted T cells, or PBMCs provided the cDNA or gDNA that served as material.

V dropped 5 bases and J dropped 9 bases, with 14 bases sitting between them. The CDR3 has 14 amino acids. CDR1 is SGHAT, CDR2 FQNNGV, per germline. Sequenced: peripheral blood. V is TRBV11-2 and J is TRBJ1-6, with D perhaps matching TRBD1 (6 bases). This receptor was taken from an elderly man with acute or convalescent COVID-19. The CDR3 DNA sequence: TGTGCCAGCAGCCTCGGACAGCTAAGTTCACCCCTCCACTTT. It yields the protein CASSLGQLSSPLHF.